This T cell receptor beta chain was sequenced in a study of blood T cell repertoires in COVID-19. About the study: Sites across the United States, Italy and Spain contributed samples from acute and convalescent COVID-19.

This clone was seen only once. Only in-frame clones appear in the TCRdb table, and some are missing; sequencing was by immunoSEQ multiplex PCR. The data hold 150,000 to 200,000 clones, with under 90% observed a single time. This CDR3 has 14 residues. Germline V gene data show CDR1 as GTSNPN and CDR2 as SVGIG (reference sequence). V shed 3 bases and J 2 bases; nucleotides not matched to a gene: 5. Sequencing input: peripheral blood. The receptor comes from a woman of 80 years or more with acute or convalescent COVID-19. This chain uses TRBV30 with TRBJ1-2, with 8 bases matching TRBD1. CDR3 DNA sequence: TGTGCCTGGAGGAGGGCAGGGGGCAACTATGGCTACACCTTC. Protein: CAWRRAGGNYGYTF.